This record covers a single T cell receptor (beta chain). Measured with immunoSEQ multiplex PCR; TCRdb has only the in-frame clones, and not every one. This sample has over 150,000 clones, with roughly 91% found just once. These data belong to a study of T cell responses to AZD1222 COVID-19 vaccine. The clonotype originates from an adult who received the MenACWY meningococcal vaccine as a control. Sample: peripheral blood, taken 28 days after the second dose of the MenACWY control vaccine.

CDR3 sequence: CASSFDRGLGQPQHF. The CDR3 nucleotides read TGTGCCAGCAGTTTTGACAGGGGGCTCGGTCAGCCCCAGCATTTT. The chain has TRBV7-2 and TRBJ1-5, with TRBD1 matching over 10 bases. The CDR3 is 15 residues long. V shed 6 bases, J shed 6 bases, and the junction held 8 bases outside the gene matches. CDR1 and CDR2 (germline): SGHTA, FQGNSA.